A single sample is the source of the 30 T cell receptor beta chains below, sequenced in a study of T cell repertoires in cytomegalovirus infection (dated by TCRdb to the late 2010s). Sequencing used an Illumina HiSeq 1500. TCRdb reanalyzed the raw reads on its own, using fastp at Q25 for trimming and MiXCR for clone calling, and kept in-frame beta chains. Rows with a matching CDR3 protein are joined into one entry that keeps the most common DNA and genes. The sample table records under 600,000 distinct CDR3 sequences; about 15% of these occur just once. Roughly 25% of the sample lies in the top ten. Specimen: CD8+ T cells from PBMCs. The receptors come from a human donor in good health (CMV status not recorded). Some clones in this sample may be carry-over from other donors' samples.

The chain is built from TRBV30 and TRBJ1-1; a weak D match, TRBD1 (5 bases). There are 14 residues in the CDR3. The germline CDR1 and CDR2 sequences are GTSNPN and SVGIG (reference sequence). V was pared by 3 bases and J by 4 bases, with 15 bases between. CDR3 loop: CAWRGPGSSTEAFF. The DNA for the CDR3 is TGTGCCTGGAGGGGCCCAGGGAGTAGCACTGAAGCTTTCTTT.

This clonotype was seen many times. The V and J genes are TRBV11-2 and TRBJ1-1, with D unresolved. V was shortened by 2 bases and J by 8 bases, with 15 bases between the two germline ends. From germline, CDR1 is SGHAT and CDR2 FQNNGV. The CDR3 is 14 residues long. For the CDR3, the DNA is TGTGCCAGCAGCTTACTTCGGGCTCCAGAGGAAGCTTTCTTT. Translation gives CASSLLRAPEEAFF.

This clonotype was observed at least ten times. The chain couples TRBV7-9 to TRBJ2-3; 7 bases align to TRBD2. The CDR3 has 15 amino acids. From germline, CDR1 is SEHNR and CDR2 FQNEAQ (reference sequence). With V trimmed by 5 bases and J by 6 bases, 11 bases remained unmatched. DNA of the CDR3: TGTGCCAGCAGCCCTACGGGAGGAGAGGGGGATACGCAGTATTTT. This sequence encodes CASSPTGGEGDTQYF.

The CDR3 protein is CASSLRGELYEQYF. For the CDR3, the DNA is TGTGCCAGCAGCCTGCGGGGCGAACTCTACGAGCAGTACTTC. The chain joins TRBV3-1 to TRBJ2-7; possibly TRBD2 for D (6 bases). The CDR3 contains 14 residues. Germline values: CDR1 LGHDT, CDR2 YNNKEL (reference sequence). V dropped 4 bases and J dropped 3 bases, with 13 bases sitting between them.

The chain links TRBV7-6 to TRBJ1-2, with D possibly being TRBD1 (5 bases). The CDR3 totals 13 residues. Germline V gene sequence: CDR1 SGHVS, CDR2 FNYEAQ. V lost 6 bases and J 6 bases, leaving 14 bases between the germline ends. CDR3 region: CASRDGAGDGYTF. The CDR3 DNA reads as TGTGCCAGCAGGGACGGGGCGGGGGATGGCTACACCTTC.

This clonotype came up a few times. The V gene is TRBV7-9, the J gene TRBJ2-7; weak D call: TRBD2 (6 bases). V lost 8 bases to trimming and J lost 7 bases, with 15 bases between them. Germline V gene lookup returns CDR1 SEHNR and CDR2 FQNEAQ (reference sequence). This CDR3 has 12 amino acids. As DNA, the CDR3 is TGTGCCAGCTCCGGGACTGTGGGGGAGCAGTACTTC. As protein: CASSGTVGEQYF.

The J gene is TRBJ1-5, the V gene TRBV19; D perhaps matches TRBD1 (6 bases). V lost 6 bases, J lost 5 bases, and 14 bases lay in between. CDR3 length equals 14 residues. Germline lookup yields CDR1 LNHDA and CDR2 SQIVND (reference sequence). CDR3 residues: CASRQGEGYQPQHF. CDR3 DNA: TGTGCCAGTAGACAGGGAGAAGGATATCAGCCCCAGCATTTT.

Remarks on this clonotype: A much more abundant neighbour one base away suggests this may be a read error. J is TRBJ2-1 and V is TRBV27, with 7 bases fitting TRBD2. This CDR3 is built from 14 residues. Germline V gene lookup returns CDR1 MNHEY and CDR2 SMNVEV (reference sequence). The CDR3 DNA follows: TGTGCCAGCAGTTTAAGAGCGGGAAGGCGCGAGCCGTTCTTC. Its translation is CASSLRAGRREPFF.

With respect to this clonotype: Given the absence of the conserved phenylalanine or tryptophan at the CDR3 end, a read error is likely. The V gene is TRBV20-1, the J gene TRBJ2-1, with 11 bases matching TRBD2. CDR1 is DFQATT and CDR2 is SNEGSKA in the germline V gene (reference sequence). With 3 bases clipped from V and 6 bases from J, the junction kept 4 bases outside the gene matches. This CDR3 has 14 amino acids. DNA for the CDR3: TGCAGTGCTAGGTTAGCGGGAGGGATCAATGAGCAGTTCTTA. Translated, it gives CSARLAGGINEQFL.

Concerning this clonotype itself: This could be a read error, since a much larger clone is one nucleotide away. This chain uses TRBV11-2 with TRBJ1-1; 10 nucleotides align to TRBD1. Trimming removed 5 bases from V and 2 bases from J; junction bases left unmatched: 20. CDR3 length: 20 residues. CDR1 and CDR2 (germline): SGHAT, FQNNGV. Here the CDR3 DNA reads TGTGCCAGCAGCGTTCCCGTTGCGACAGGGGGCATTTTGAGAAACACTGAAGCTTTCTTT. Amino acids: CASSVPVATGGILRNTEAFF.

There are many counts of this clonotype. The chain recombines TRBV7-8 with TRBJ1-4; 9 positions match TRBD1. The germline gives CDR1 SGHVS, CDR2 FQNEAQ. V lost 3 bases, J lost 7 bases, and 6 bases stayed unmatched. CDR3 length: 15 residues. This CDR3 is CASSFPGQGSEKLFF. CDR3 nucleotide sequence: TGTGCCAGCAGCTTTCCGGGACAGGGAAGTGAAAAACTGTTTTTT. Full variable domain (missing parts from reference TRBV7-8 and TRBJ1-4): GAGVSQSPRYKVAKRGQDVALRCDPISGHVSLFWYQQALGQGPEFLTYFQNEAQLDKSGLPSDRFFAERPEGSVSTLKIQRTQQEDSAVYLCASSFPGQGSEKLFFGSGTQLSVL.

The chain combines TRBV28 with TRBJ2-6; weak D call: TRBD1 (6 bases). The CDR3 covers 21 residues. Germline loops: CDR1 MDHEN, CDR2 SYDVKM. Trimming took 1 base from V and 0 from J, leaving 22 bases between them. The CDR3 coding sequence is TGTGCCAGCAGTTTATCTCATATCCAGGGGTTGGGGAACTCTGGGGCCAACGTCCTGACTTTC. It encodes CASSLSHIQGLGNSGANVLTF.

This clonotype has only a few counts. The chain employs TRBV7-6 and TRBJ1-1, with D possibly matching TRBD1 (6 bases). CDR1 and CDR2 from the germline V gene are SGHVS and FNYEAQ. Deletions cut 2 bases from V and 5 bases from J, with 9 bases between. The CDR3 extends over 13 amino acids. The CDR3 sequence is CASSLTGWTEAFF. The CDR3, as DNA: TGTGCCAGCAGCTTAACAGGGTGGACTGAAGCTTTCTTT.

This clonotype has a single count. One end of the junction fails to match germline, which may point to a read error. The chain joins TRBV27 to TRBJ1-2; 9 bases are a match to TRBD1. The CDR3 is 13 residues long. Per the germline V gene, CDR1 is MNHEY and CDR2 is SMNVEV (reference sequence). CDR3 region: CSSSGTGNYVYTF. CDR3 nucleotides: TGTTCCAGCAGCGGGACAGGGAACTATGTCTACACCTTC.

This clonotype was counted at least ten times. The chain links TRBV7-6 to TRBJ1-6; D ambiguous. The CDR3 is 15 amino acids. Trimming removed 1 base at V and 7 bases at J, with 11 bases between. CDR1 is SGHVS and CDR2 is FNYEAQ in the germline V gene. The CDR3 DNA reads as TGTGCCAGCAGCTTAGAACCGAGATCAAATTCACCCCTCCACTTT. Its protein product is CASSLEPRSNSPLHF.

In its sample, this clonotype was seen many times. This chain connects TRBV7-9 to TRBJ1-1; the D gene is possibly TRBD1 (6 bases). The germline V and J ends were trimmed by 7 bases and 5 bases, with 8 bases remaining between them. Germline V gives CDR1 SEHNR, CDR2 FQNEAQ (reference sequence). The CDR3 is 11 amino acids. CDR3 protein: CASIRGTEAFF. The CDR3 region has the DNA TGTGCCAGCATTAGGGGGACTGAAGCTTTCTTT.

In its sample, this clonotype was seen many times. The V gene is TRBV7-9, the J gene TRBJ2-7; the D is unclear. The V gene lost 4 bases and the J gene lost 2 bases, with 9 bases spanning the gap. Germline CDR1 and CDR2: SEHNR and FQNEAQ (reference sequence). This CDR3 is built from 13 residues. The CDR3 DNA sequence: TGTGCCAGCAGCTCGACAAATACCTACGAGCAGTACTTC. It specifies CASSSTNTYEQYF.

This clonotype has a count of ten or more. The chain employs TRBV7-9 and TRBJ1-2, with 9 bases lining up with TRBD1. The CDR3 is made up of 16 amino acids. Trimming at V came to 3 bases and at J to 2 bases, leaving 7 bases not matched to a gene. The germline CDR1 and CDR2 sequences are SEHNR and FQNEAQ (reference sequence). The CDR3 protein is CASSFLPGTGNYGYTF. Here the CDR3 DNA reads TGTGCCAGCAGCTTTCTACCAGGGACAGGGAACTATGGCTACACCTTC. The whole variable domain, filled in from reference TRBV7-9 and TRBJ1-2, reads DTGVSQNPRHKITKRGQNVTFRCDPISEHNRLYWYRQTLGQGPEFLTYFQNEAQLEKSRLLSDRFSAERPKGSFSTLEIQRTEQGDSAMYLCASSFLPGTGNYGYTFGSGTRLTVV.

CDR3: CASSQSPGLEWNYGYTF. The CDR3 bases are TGTGCCAGCAGTCAATCACCGGGCCTCGAGTGGAACTATGGCTACACCTTC. The chain links TRBV12-3 or TRBV12-4 to TRBJ1-2; D call uncertain. V was clipped by 5 bases and J by 2 bases, with 21 bases between them. The CDR3 is 17 residues long.

This clonotype was seen ten or more times. This chain uses TRBV11-3 with TRBJ2-3; D not resolved. V dropped 1 base and J dropped 0 bases, with 11 bases sitting between them. Germline V gene sequence: CDR1 SGHNT, CDR2 YENEEA. CDR3 length: 16 amino acids. The CDR3 DNA sequence: TGTGCCAGCAGCTTAGCAAGCGCATCTAGCACAGATACGCAGTATTTT. This sequence encodes CASSLASASSTDTQYF.

This clonotype was detected a few times. The chain carries TRBV6-1 and TRBJ1-1; possible D gene TRBD1, 6 bases. CDR3 length equals 14 residues. V gave up 7 bases and J gave up 2 bases, with 14 bases separating them. Germline CDR1 reads MNHNS; CDR2 reads SASEGT. The CDR3 loop reads CASTSRQVNTEAFF. CDR3 nucleotide sequence: TGTGCCAGCACCTCCCGACAGGTCAACACTGAAGCTTTCTTT.

In this sample, this clonotype turned up a few times. This rearrangement joins TRBV27 to TRBJ2-7; possible D gene TRBD1, 5 bases. Germline V lookup: CDR1 MNHEY, CDR2 SMNVEV (reference sequence). CDR3 length: 13 amino acids. The ends were cut back, 5 bases at V and 6 bases at J, with 14 bases in the middle. CDR3 in amino acids: CASSVKGQSEQYF. The CDR3 bases are TGTGCCAGCAGTGTCAAGGGGCAGAGCGAGCAGTACTTC.

This clonotype was counted many times. Here the CDR3 reads CASSSANTGELFF. DNA for the CDR3: TGTGCCAGCAGCTCAGCGAACACCGGGGAGCTGTTTTTT. This chain links TRBV7-3 with TRBJ2-2; no clear D gene. Germline CDR1 SGHTA, CDR2 FQGTGA. This CDR3 has 13 residues. Trimming stripped 4 bases from V and 0 bases from J, with 3 bases between. The full variable domain, in which reference TRBV7-3 and TRBJ2-2 provide the parts outside the CDR3, is GAGVSQTPSNKVTEKGKYVELRCDPISGHTALYWYRQSLGQGPEFLIYFQGTGAADDSGLPNDRFFAVRPEGSVSTLKIQRTERGDSAVYLCASSSANTGELFFGEGSRLTVL.

There are a few counts of this clonotype. An end of the junction does not agree with germline; a read error may underlie this. This chain joins TRBV7-7 and TRBJ2-7; a weak D match, TRBD1 (6 bases). Germline V CDR1 and CDR2: SSHAT, FNYEAQ (reference sequence). There are 14 residues in the CDR3. The CDR3 region has the DNA TGTGCTAGCAGCCCGACAGGAAACTCCTACGAGCAGTACTTC. Translated, it gives CASSPTGNSYEQYF. The full variable domain, rest sourced from reference TRBV7-7 and TRBJ2-7, is GAGVSQSPRYKVTKRGQDVTLRCDPISSHATLYWYQQALGQGPEFLTYFNYEAQPDKSGLPSDRFSAERPEGSISTLTIQRTEQRDSAMYRCASSPTGNSYEQYFGPGTRLTVT.

This clonotype occurred many times. The chain joins TRBV7-8 to TRBJ2-1; 7 bases are shared with TRBD2. Germline trimming cut 2 bases from V and 7 bases from J; bases unmatched to any gene: 14. This CDR3 spans 17 amino acids. In germline, CDR1 is SGHVS, CDR2 FQNEAQ. This CDR3 reads CASSLYGGGPFLNEQFF. The CDR3 region has the DNA TGTGCCAGCAGCTTATACGGCGGGGGTCCCTTTTTGAATGAGCAGTTCTTC.

The sample holds many counts of this clonotype. V and J are TRBV12-3 or TRBV12-4 and TRBJ2-5; D unclear. There are 15 residues in the CDR3. With 8 bases removed from V and 6 bases from J, the gap between germline ends came to 22 bases. In DNA form, the CDR3 reads TGTGCCAGCGGATCAGGCGTACCGCCCCGGCAGACCCAGTACTTC. Its translation is CASGSGVPPRQTQYF.

This clonotype appeared many times. The V call is TRBV27, the J call TRBJ1-3; tentative D call: TRBD1 (5 bases). This CDR3 is 14 amino acids long. Germline assignment: CDR1 MNHEY and CDR2 SMNVEV (reference sequence). Trimming removed 3 bases at V and 1 base at J, with 7 bases between. The DNA for the CDR3 is TGTGCCAGCAGTTTTCGGGGGTCTGGAAACACCATATATTTT. Protein product: CASSFRGSGNTIYF.

The rearrangement links TRBV2 to TRBJ2-1, with D maybe TRBD1 (5 bases). The germline V gene has CDR1 SNHLY and CDR2 FYNNEI. This CDR3 spans 11 amino acids. The V end lost 8 bases, the J end lost 10 bases, and 12 bases lay between the germline ends. CDR3 sequence (DNA): TGTGCCAGCTGGGGCCTCGGGGAGCAGTTCTTC. It translates to CASWGLGEQFF. Full variable domain (remainder filled in from reference TRBV2 and TRBJ2-1): EPEVTQTPSHQVTQMGQEVILRCVPISNHLYFYWYRQILGQKVEFLVSFYNNEISEKSEIFDDQFSVERPDGSNFTLKIRSTKLEDSAMYFCASWGLGEQFFGPGTRLTVL.

This clonotype was seen many times. The rearrangement joins TRBV30 to TRBJ1-5, with 7 bases lining up with TRBD1. The CDR3 spans 14 residues. Unmatched junction bases numbered 4, after V lost 4 bases and J lost 1 base. Germline lookup yields CDR1 GTSNPN and CDR2 SVGIG (reference sequence). CDR3 in amino acids: CAWTPGQSNQPQHF. Written as DNA, the CDR3 is TGTGCCTGGACCCCGGGACAGAGCAATCAGCCCCAGCATTTT.

This clonotype was found many times. J is TRBJ2-1 and V is TRBV7-6, with D possibly TRBD2 on 7 matching bases. Germline lookup yields CDR1 SGHVS and CDR2 FNYEAQ. The CDR3 is made up of 16 amino acids. Trimming removed 1 base from V and 6 bases from J, with 16 bases in between. CDR3 region: CASSLDPGGPANEQFF. The CDR3 DNA is TGTGCCAGCAGCTTAGATCCGGGGGGCCCTGCCAATGAGCAGTTCTTC.